This passage covers 7 T cell receptor beta chains from one sample sequenced in a study of regulatory T cells in long-lasting Graves disease. HTBI primers from iRepertoire and Arm-PCR of CDR3 regions yielded the TCR beta libraries. TCRdb passed the multiplex PCR reads through MiXCR, listing each CDR3 protein once. Seen here are about 530,000 distinct CDR3 sequences, 15% to 20% observed once, and the top ten hold 20% to 25%. Time point described: newly diagnosed GD, antithyroid drugs for less than 3 months. The TCR library used RNA extracted from PBMCs. These data were also filed under a second study, of T cells in Graves' hyperthyroidism and ophthalmopathy.

The material sequenced was peripheral blood mononuclear cells (PBMCs), taken at new diagnosis, from a patient treated with antithyroid drugs. Receptor source: a woman aged 35-65 years with Graves disease.

In its sample, this clonotype was seen many times. The chain carries TRBV12-3 or TRBV12-4 and TRBJ1-1, with D perhaps matching TRBD1 (6 bases). V shed 8 bases and J shed 5 bases, with 12 bases lying between them. The CDR3 is 12 residues long. In DNA, the CDR3 is TGTGCCAGCGGAGGGGGTTTTACTGAAGCTTTCTTT. Translation: CASGGGFTEAFF.

This sequence joins TRBV29-1 and TRBJ1-4; D is uncertain. Deletions cut 4 bases from V and 8 bases from J, with 8 bases between. Germline CDR1 is SQVTM and CDR2 is ANQGSEA. This CDR3 contains 11 residues. The CDR3 nucleotides are TGCAGCGTTGGCGGAGGGGAAAAACTGTTTTTT. Translation: CSVGGGEKLFF.

This clonotype was recorded many times. V gene TRBV2 combines with J gene TRBJ2-5; 8 bases line up with TRBD2. Germline assignment: CDR1 SNHLY and CDR2 FYNNEI. V gave up 4 bases and J gave up 7 bases; unmatched junction bases: 5. The CDR3 is 13 amino acids. CDR3 nucleotides: TGTGCCAGCAGTGCCGGGGGGGCTGGGACCCAGTACTTC. It specifies CASSAGGAGTQYF. The entire variable domain, with the rest obtained from reference TRBV2 and TRBJ2-5, is as follows: EPEVTQTPSHQVTQMGQEVILRCVPISNHLYFYWYRQILGQKVEFLVSFYNNEISEKSEIFDDQFSVERPDGSNFTLKIRSTKLEDSAMYFCASSAGGAGTQYFGPGTRLLVL.

The table lists this clonotype with many counts. The chain is built from TRBV7-2 and TRBJ2-7, with TRBD2 as a possible D gene (5 bases). The V and J ends lost 5 bases and 2 bases respectively, with 10 bases between them. CDR1 SGHTA and CDR2 FQGNSA come from the germline V gene. The CDR3 consists of 13 residues. CDR3 residues: CASSPDLTYEQYF. In DNA, the CDR3 is TGTGCCAGCAGCCCGGACTTGACCTACGAGCAGTACTTC.

The J gene is TRBJ1-6, the V gene TRBV3-1; D ambiguous. Between the trimmed V and J ends, which lost 3 bases and 6 bases, there was a span of 0 bases. The CDR3 contains 11 residues. Germline CDR1 reads LGHDT; CDR2 reads YNNKEL (reference sequence). The CDR3 loop reads CASSHNSPLHF. CDR3 in DNA: TGTGCCAGCAGCCATAATTCACCCCTCCACTTT.

This chain connects TRBV27 to TRBJ2-1; 10 bases match TRBD1. This CDR3 is 15 amino acids long. V gave up 8 bases and J gave up 1 base; unmatched junction bases: 5. Germline CDR1 reads MNHEY; CDR2 reads SMNVEV (reference sequence). CDR3 DNA: TGTGCCAGCCCGACAGGGGGCAGGTCCTACAATGAGCAGTTCTTC. Translation: CASPTGGRSYNEQFF.

This clonotype has a count of ten or more. The rearrangement joins TRBV27 to TRBJ1-1, with D possibly TRBD1 on 5 matching bases. Trimming left V 6 bases short and J 3 bases short, with 11 bases between. There are 13 residues in the CDR3. CDR1 is MNHEY, CDR2 SMNVEV, per germline (reference sequence). The CDR3 bases are TGTGCCAGCAGGGGGGGAGGGTACACTGAAGCTTTCTTT. This encodes CASRGGGYTEAFF.